This T cell receptor beta chain was sequenced during a study of T cells expressing NK-cell markers. Turning to the study itself: TCR beta repertoires came from sorted CD3+CD56+NKG2C+, CD3+CD56+NKG2C- and CD3+CD56-NKG2C+ T cells.

Study observations and caveats: Of CD8+ T cells, about 1.0-8% belonged to dominant NKG2C+ clonotypes in five or six donors.

CDR1 and CDR2 from the germline V gene are MNHEY and SVGAGI. The CDR3 consists of 14 residues. Libraries used 5'RACE template switching adding universal primer site and UMIs. With the 5' RACE reads reprocessed, TCRdb shows one record per CDR3 protein and no DNA. The repertoire table contains 500,000 to 700,000 distinct CDR3 sequences. On this clonotype: Its antigen remains unknown.

This chain connects TRBV6-5 to TRBJ2-3; TCRdb gives TRBD2 as the D gene, but with no DNA this cannot be confirmed. The TCR comes from a man younger than 35 in good health. Sequenced: blood T cells: a sorted CD56 or NKG2C T cell subset, CD4+ or CD8+ T cells, or bulk PBMC T cells (not recorded which). CDR3 residues: CASSYSSAGDTQYF.